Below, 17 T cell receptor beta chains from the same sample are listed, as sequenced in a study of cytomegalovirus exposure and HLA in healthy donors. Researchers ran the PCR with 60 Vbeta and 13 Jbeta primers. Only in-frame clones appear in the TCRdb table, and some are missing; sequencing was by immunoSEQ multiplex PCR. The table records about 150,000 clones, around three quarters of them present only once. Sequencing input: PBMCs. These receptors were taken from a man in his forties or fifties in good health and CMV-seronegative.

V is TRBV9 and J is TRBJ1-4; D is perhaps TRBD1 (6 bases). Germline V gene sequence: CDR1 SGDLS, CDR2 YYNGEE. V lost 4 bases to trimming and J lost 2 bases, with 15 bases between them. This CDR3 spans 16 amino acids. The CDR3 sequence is CASSPAGGPTNEKLFF. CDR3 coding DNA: TGTGCCAGCAGCCCAGCGGGGGGCCCGACTAATGAAAAACTGTTTTTT.

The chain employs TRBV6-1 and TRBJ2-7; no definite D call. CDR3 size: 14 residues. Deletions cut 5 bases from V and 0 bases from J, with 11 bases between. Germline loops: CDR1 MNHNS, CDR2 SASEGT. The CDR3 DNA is TGTGCCAGCAGTCCCCGAAGTAGCTCCTACGAGCAGTACTTC. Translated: CASSPRSSSYEQYF.

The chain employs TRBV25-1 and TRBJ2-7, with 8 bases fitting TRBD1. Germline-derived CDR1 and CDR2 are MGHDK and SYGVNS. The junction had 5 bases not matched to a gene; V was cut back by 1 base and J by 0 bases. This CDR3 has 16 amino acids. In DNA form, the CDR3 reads TGTGCCAGCAGTGAATTGGGACAGGAGCCCTCCTACGAGCAGTACTTC. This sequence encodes CASSELGQEPSYEQYF.

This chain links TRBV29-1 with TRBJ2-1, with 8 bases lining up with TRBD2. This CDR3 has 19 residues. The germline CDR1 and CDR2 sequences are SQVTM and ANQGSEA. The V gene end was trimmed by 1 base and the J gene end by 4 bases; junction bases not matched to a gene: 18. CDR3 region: CSVEVVQLNRGGLYNEQFF. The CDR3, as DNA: TGCAGCGTTGAAGTCGTACAGTTAAATCGGGGGGGCTTATACAATGAGCAGTTCTTC.

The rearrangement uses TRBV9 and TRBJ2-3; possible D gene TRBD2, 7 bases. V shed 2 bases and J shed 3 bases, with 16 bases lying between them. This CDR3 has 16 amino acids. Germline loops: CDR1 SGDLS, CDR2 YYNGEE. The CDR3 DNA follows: TGTGCCAGCAGCGTCTCCCCGGGGGGCGGGACAGATACGCAGTATTTT. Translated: CASSVSPGGGTDTQYF. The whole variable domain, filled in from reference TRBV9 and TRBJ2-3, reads DSGVTQTPKHLITATGQRVTLRCSPRSGDLSVYWYQQSLDQGLQFLIQYYNGEERAKGNILERFSAQQFPDLHSELNLSSLELGDSALYFCASSVSPGGGTDTQYFGPGTRLTVL.

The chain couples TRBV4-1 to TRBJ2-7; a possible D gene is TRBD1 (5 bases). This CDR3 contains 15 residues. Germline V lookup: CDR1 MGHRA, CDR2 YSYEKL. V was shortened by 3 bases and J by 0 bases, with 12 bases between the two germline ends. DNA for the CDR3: TGCGCCAGCAGCCAGACGACAGACAACTCCTACGAGCAGTACTTC. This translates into CASSQTTDNSYEQYF.

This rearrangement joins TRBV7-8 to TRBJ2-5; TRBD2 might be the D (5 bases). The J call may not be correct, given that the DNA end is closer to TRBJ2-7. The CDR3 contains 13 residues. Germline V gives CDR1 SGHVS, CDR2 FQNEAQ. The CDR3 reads CASSLGLAGEQYF. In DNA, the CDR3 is TGTGCCAGCAGCTTAGGTCTAGCCGGCGAGCAGTACTTC.

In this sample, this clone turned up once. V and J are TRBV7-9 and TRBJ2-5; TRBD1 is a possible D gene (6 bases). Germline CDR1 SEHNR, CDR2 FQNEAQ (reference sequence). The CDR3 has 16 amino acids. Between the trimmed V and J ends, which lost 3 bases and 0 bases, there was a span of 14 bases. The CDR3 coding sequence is TGTGCCAGCAGCTTTAGGACCCAGGGGCACCAAGAGACCCAGTACTTC. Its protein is CASSFRTQGHQETQYF.

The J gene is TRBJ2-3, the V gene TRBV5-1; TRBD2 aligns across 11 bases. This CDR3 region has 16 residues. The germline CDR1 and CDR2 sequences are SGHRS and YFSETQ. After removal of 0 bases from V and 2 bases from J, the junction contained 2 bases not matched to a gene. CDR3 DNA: TGCGCCAGCAGCTTGGGACTAGCGGGGTACACAGATACGCAGTATTTT. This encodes CASSLGLAGYTDTQYF.

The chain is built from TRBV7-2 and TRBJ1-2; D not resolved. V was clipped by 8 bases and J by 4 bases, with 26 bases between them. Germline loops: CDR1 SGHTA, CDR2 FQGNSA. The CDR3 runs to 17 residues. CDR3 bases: TGTGCCAGCGCCTCCTCGGACTTATCTGCCTATTTCTATGGCTACACCTTC. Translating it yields CASASSDLSAYFYGYTF.

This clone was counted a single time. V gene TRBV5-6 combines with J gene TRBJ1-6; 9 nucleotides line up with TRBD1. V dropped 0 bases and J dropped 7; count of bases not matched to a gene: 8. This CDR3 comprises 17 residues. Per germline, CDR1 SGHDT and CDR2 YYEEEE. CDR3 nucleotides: TGTGCCAGCAGCTTGGGGGACAGGGAGCTGCTGAATTCACCCCTCCACTTT. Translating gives CASSLGDRELLNSPLHF.

DNA for the CDR3: TGTGCCAGCAGCTCTAGCGGCCCAGGGAGTAGTAGCGAGCAGTACTTC. Protein product: CASSSSGPGSSSEQYF. The J gene is TRBJ2-7, the V gene TRBV7-9; 7 bases map to TRBD2. Germline V gene sequence: CDR1 SEHNR, CDR2 FQNEAQ (reference sequence). V shed 4 bases and J 6 bases; nucleotides not matched to a gene: 15. The CDR3 covers 16 residues.

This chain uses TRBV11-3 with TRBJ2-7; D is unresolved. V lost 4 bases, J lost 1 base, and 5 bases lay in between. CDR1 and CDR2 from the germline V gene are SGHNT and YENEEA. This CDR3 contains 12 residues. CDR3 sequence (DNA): TGTGCCAGCAGCTCACAGTCCTACGAGCAGTACTTC. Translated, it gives CASSSQSYEQYF.

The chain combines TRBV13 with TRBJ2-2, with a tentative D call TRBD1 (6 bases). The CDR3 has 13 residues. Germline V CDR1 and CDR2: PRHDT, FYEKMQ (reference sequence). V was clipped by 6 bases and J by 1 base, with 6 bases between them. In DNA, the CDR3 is TGTGCCAGCAGGACAGGGAACACCGGGGAGCTGTTTTTT. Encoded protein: CASRTGNTGELFF.

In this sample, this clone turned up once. The CDR3 spells CASSPGLAGDAYEQYF. In DNA, the CDR3 is TGTGCCAGCTCACCAGGACTAGCGGGGGACGCCTACGAGCAGTACTTC. The V gene is TRBV18, the J gene TRBJ2-7; 13 bases fit TRBD2. The germline V gene has CDR1 KGHSH and CDR2 LQKENI. The CDR3 spans 16 residues. The junction had 3 bases not matched to a gene; V was cut back by 2 bases and J by 2 bases.

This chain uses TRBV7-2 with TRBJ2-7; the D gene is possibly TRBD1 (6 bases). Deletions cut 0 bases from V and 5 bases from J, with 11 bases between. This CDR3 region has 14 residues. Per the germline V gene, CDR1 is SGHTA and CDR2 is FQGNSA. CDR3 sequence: CASSLAPRGHEQYF. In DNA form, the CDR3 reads TGTGCCAGCAGCTTAGCACCCAGGGGCCACGAGCAGTACTTC.

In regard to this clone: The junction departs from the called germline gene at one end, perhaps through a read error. For the CDR3, the DNA is TGTGCCAGCAGCGTAGAACCAGGACTAGCCAAAAACAGTCAGTACTTC. Translating gives CASSVEPGLAKNSQYF. V gene TRBV9 combines with J gene TRBJ2-4, with TRBD2 matching 8 bases. CDR1 and CDR2 from the germline V gene are SGDLS and YYNGEE. There are 16 residues in the CDR3.